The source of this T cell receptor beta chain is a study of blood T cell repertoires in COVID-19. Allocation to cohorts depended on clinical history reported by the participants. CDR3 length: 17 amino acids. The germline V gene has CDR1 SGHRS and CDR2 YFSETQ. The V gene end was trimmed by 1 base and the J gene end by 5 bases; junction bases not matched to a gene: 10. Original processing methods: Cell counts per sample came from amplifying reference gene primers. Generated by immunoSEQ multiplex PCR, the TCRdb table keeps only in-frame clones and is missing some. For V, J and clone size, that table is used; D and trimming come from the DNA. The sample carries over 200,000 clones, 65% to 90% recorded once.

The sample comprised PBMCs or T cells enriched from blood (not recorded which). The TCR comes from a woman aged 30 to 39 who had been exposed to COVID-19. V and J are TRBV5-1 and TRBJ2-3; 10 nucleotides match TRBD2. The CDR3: CASSLTSGVRGGDTQYF. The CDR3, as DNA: TGCGCCAGCAGCTTGACTAGCGGGGTCCGTGGTGGAGATACGCAGTATTTT.